This T cell receptor (beta chain) was sequenced during a study of CD8 T cells in Susac syndrome. This clonotype was detected only once. The CDR3 is made up of 16 amino acids. V lost 0 bases, J lost 5 bases, and 7 bases stayed unmatched. CDR1 and CDR2 (germline): SGDLS, YYNGEE. RNA amounts of roughly 0.45 to 1 ug underwent reverse transcription with random hexamers. An immunoSEQ multiplex PCR amplified TCR beta CDR3 over 54 Vbeta and 13 Jbeta. MiXCR was run by TCRdb on the immunoSEQ multiplex PCR reads, yielding one entry per CDR3 protein. The sample gives around 80,000 distinct CDR3 sequences, around 90% of which show up once; about 0.52% is in the top ten. TCR beta sequencing covered blood CD8+ and CD4+ T cells. The multiple sclerosis controls were treatment-naive patients, and their relapsing-remitting disease was stable or active. Negative isolation was used for CD8+ and CD4+ T cells, and FACS enrichment was applied to TEMRA cells.

The chain recombines TRBV9 with TRBJ2-5, with 10 bases aligning to TRBD1. The specimen sequenced was CD8+ T cells from PBMCs. This receptor was obtained from a human donor with multiple sclerosis. CDR3 loop: CASSVAGDRGGETQYF. Written as DNA, the CDR3 is TGTGCCAGCAGCGTAGCTGGGGACAGGGGCGGGGAGACCCAGTACTTC.